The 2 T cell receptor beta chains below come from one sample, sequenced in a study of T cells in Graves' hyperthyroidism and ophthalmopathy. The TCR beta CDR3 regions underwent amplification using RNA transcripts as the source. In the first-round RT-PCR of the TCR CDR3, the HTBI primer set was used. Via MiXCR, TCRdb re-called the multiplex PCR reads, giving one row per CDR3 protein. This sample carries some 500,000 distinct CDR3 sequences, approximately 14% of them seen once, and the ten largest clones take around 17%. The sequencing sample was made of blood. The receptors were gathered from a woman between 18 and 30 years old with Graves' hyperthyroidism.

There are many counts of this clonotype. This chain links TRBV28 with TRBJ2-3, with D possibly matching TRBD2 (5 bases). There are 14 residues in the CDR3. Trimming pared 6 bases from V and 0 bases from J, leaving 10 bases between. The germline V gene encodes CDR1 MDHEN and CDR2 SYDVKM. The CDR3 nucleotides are TGTGCCAGCAGCCTGACTACTAGCACAGATACGCAGTATTTT. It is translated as CASSLTTSTDTQYF.

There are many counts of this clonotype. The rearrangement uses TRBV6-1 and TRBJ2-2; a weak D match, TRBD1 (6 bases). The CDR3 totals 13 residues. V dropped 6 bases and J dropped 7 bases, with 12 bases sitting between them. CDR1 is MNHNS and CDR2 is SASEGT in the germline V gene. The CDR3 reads CASRAQGVGELFF. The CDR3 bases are TGTGCCAGCAGGGCACAGGGAGTCGGGGAGCTGTTTTTT.